In its sample, the clone carrying this TCR beta chain was seen once. The record originates from a study of vaccination and CD4 T cells after COVID-19. TCRdb recomputed calls from the PCR reads with MiXCR, one row per CDR3 protein. The data hold about 18,000 distinct CDR3 sequences, with 55% to 80% observed a single time. The CDR3 sequence is 15 residues long. The germline gives CDR1 MGHDK, CDR2 SYGVNS. V was clipped by 3 bases and J by 6 bases; unmatched bases: 7. The gene calls are TRBV25-1 and TRBJ2-3; the match to TRBD2 covers 9 bases. Material: CD4+ T cells from blood, obtained after SARS-CoV-2 vaccination. This clonotype was obtained from a human donor who had recovered from COVID-19. CDR3 DNA sequence: TGTGCCAGCAGTGACCGCGGGAGGGGTTCTGATACGCAGTATTTT. Translation: CASSDRGRGSDTQYF.